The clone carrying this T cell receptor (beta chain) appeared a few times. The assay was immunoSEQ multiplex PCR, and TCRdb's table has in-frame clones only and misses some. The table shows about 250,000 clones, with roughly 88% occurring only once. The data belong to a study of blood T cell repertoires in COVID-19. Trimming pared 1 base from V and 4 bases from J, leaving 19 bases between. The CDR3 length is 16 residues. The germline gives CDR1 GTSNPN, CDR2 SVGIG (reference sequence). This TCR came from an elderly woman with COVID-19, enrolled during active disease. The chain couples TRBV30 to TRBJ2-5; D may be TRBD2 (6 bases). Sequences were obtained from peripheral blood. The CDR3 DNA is TGTGCCTGGAGTGATTATACTCGGGACTGGGGAGAGACCCAGTACTTC. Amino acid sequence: CAWSDYTRDWGETQYF.